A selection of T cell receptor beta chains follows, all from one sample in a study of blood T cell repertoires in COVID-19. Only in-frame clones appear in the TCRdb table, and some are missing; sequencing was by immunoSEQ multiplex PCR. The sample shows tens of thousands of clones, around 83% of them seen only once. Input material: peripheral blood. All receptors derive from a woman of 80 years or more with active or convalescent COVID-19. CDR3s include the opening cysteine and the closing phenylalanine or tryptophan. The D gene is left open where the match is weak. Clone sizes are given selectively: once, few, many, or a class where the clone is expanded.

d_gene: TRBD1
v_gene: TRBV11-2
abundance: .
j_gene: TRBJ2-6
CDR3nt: TGTGCCAGCAGCGCTCGGACAGGCGGTAACTCGGCCAACGTCCTGACTTTC
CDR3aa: CASSARTGGNSANVLTF

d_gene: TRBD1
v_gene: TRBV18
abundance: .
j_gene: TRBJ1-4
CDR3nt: TGTGCCAGCACCAGGGGGCTTGACGAAAAACTGTTTTTT
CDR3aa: CASTRGLDEKLFF

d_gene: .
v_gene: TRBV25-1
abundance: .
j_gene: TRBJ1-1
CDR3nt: TGTGCCAGCAGTGCTACGACAGGGAACACTGAAGCTTTCTTT
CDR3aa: CASSATTGNTEAFF

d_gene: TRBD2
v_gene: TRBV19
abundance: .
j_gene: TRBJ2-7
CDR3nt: TGTGCCAGTAGTACCCGGTGGGGCGGGAGGTACGAGCAGTACTTC
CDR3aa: CASSTRWGGRYEQYF

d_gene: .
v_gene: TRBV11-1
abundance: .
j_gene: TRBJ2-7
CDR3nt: TGTGCCAGCAGCTTGGGCCAGGGTATTCTCTACGAGCAGTACTTC
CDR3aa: CASSLGQGILYEQYF

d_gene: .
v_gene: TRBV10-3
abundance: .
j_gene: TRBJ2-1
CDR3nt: TGTGCCATCAGTGAGAGGAGGCAAGCTGAGCAGTTCTTC
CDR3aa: CAISERRQAEQFF

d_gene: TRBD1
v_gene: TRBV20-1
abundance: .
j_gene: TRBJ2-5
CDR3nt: TGCAGTGCTAGTGACAGGGCCGGGGAGACCCAGTACTTC
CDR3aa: CSASDRAGETQYF

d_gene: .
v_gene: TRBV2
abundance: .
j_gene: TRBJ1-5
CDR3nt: TGTGCCAGCAGTCAGGGTTATCAGCCCCAGCATTTT
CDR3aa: CASSQGYQPQHF

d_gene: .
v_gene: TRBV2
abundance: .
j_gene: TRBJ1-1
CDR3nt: TGTGCCAGCAGTGAATTAGGGGTTGAAGCTTTCTTT
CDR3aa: CASSELGVEAFF

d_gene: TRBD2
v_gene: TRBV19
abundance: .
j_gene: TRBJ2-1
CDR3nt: TGTGCCAGTAGTCCGATGACTAGCGGGAGAAACAATGAGCAGTTCTTC
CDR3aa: CASSPMTSGRNNEQFF

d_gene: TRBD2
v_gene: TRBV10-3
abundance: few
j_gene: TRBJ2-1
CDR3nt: TGTGCCATCAGTGTGTATGGGACTAGCGATTACAATGAGCAGTTCTTC
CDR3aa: CAISVYGTSDYNEQFF

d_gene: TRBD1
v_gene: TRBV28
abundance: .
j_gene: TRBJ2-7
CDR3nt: TGTGCCAGCAGTTTCACGGGACAGGGGACTATGAGGGGCTCCTACGAGCAGTACTTC
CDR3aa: CASSFTGQGTMRGSYEQYF

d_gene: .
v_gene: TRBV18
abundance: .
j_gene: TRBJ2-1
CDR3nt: TGTGCCAGCTCACCACCGTCGACTGATGAGCAGTTCTTC
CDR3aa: CASSPPSTDEQFF

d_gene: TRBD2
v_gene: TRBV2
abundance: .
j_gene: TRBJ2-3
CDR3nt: TGTGCCAGCAGTCTAGCGGGAAGCACAGATACGCAGTATTTT
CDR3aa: CASSLAGSTDTQYF

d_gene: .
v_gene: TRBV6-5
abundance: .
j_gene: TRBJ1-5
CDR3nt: TGTGCCAGCACCCAAGGGGGCAATCAGCCCCAGCATTTT
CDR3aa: CASTQGGNQPQHF

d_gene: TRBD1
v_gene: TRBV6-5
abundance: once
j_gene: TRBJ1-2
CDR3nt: TGTGCCAGCAGCCAGGACAGGACCTATGGCTACACCTTC
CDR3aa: CASSQDRTYGYTF

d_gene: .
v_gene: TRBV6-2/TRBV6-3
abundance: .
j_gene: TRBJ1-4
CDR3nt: TGTGCCAGCAGTAACCGGGAAAATGAAAAACTGTTTTTT
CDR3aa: CASSNRENEKLFF

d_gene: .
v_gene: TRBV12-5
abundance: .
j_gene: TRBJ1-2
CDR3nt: TGTGCTAGTGGGCATGGGACTCTTAACTATGGCTACACCTTC
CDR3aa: CASGHGTLNYGYTF

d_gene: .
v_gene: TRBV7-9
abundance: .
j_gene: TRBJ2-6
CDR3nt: TGTGCCAGCAGCCGGGCGGCAGGGGACACCGGGGCCAACGTCCTGACTTTC
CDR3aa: CASSRAAGDTGANVLTF

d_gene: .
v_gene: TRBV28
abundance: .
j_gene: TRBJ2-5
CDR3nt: TGTGCCAGCAAGGCGTCGCGGGTGGCTGGAGAGACCCAGTACTTC
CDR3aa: CASKASRVAGETQYF

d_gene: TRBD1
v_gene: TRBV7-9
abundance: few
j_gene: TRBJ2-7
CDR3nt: TGTGCCAGCAGCTTTGGGACAGGTCGAAACGAGCAGTACTTC
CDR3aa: CASSFGTGRNEQYF

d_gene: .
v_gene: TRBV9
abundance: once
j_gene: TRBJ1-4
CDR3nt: TGTGCCAGCAGCGTACGGGGGACTAATGAAAAACTGTTTTTT
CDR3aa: CASSVRGTNEKLFF

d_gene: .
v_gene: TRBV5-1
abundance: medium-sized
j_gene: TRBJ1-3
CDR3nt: TGCGCCAGCAGCGAGGGTGCTGGAAACACCATATATTTT
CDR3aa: CASSEGAGNTIYF

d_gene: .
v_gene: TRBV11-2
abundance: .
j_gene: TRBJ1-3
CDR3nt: TGTGCCAGCAGCTTAGATCCCGGACAGTTGGGAAACACCATATATTTT
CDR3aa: CASSLDPGQLGNTIYF

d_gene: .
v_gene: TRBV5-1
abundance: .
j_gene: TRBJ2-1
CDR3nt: TGCGCCAGCAGCATCCCTGGGGGCGGACACAATGAGCAGTTCTTC
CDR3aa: CASSIPGGGHNEQFF

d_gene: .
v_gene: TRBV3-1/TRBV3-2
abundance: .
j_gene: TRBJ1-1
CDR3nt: TGTGCCAGCAGCCAAGTGAGTTGGAGAACCACTGAAGCTTTCTTT
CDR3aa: CASSQVSWRTTEAFF

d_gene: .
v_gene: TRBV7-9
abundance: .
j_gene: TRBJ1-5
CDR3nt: TGTGCCAGCAGCCCCTTAGGGGGAGGCAATCAGCCCCAGCATTTT
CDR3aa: CASSPLGGGNQPQHF

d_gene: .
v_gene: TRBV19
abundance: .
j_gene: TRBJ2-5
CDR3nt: TGTGCCAGTAGCTCTCAGGGCATATGGCCAGAGACCCAGTACTTC
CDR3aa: CASSSQGIWPETQYF

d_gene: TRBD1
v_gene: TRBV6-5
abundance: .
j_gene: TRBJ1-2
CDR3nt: TGTGCCAGCAGTTACTCTCGTGGACAGGGGGCGCATGGCTACACCTTC
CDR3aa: CASSYSRGQGAHGYTF

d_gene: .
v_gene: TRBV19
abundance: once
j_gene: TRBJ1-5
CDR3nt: TGTGCCAGTAGTCACCAGACAGGCAATCAGCCCCAGCATTTT
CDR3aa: CASSHQTGNQPQHF

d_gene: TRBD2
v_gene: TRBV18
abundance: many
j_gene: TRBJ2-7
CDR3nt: TGTGCCAGCTCACCCCTTTCGAGGTGGCTAGCGGGAGAAGGGAACGAGCAGTACTTC
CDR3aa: CASSPLSRWLAGEGNEQYF

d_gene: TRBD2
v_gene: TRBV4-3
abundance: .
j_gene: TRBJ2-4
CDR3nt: TGCGCCAGCAGCCAGGATCCGGGACTAGGGGCCAAAAACATTCAGTACTTC
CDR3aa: CASSQDPGLGAKNIQYF

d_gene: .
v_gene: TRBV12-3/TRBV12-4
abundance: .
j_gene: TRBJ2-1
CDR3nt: TGTGCCAGCAGTTTAGACTATCTTTCAGAGCAGTTCTTC
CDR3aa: CASSLDYLSEQFF

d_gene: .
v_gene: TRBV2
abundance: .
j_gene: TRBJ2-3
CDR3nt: TGTGCCAGCAGTGCGGTCAGCCTAGCCCCAGATACGCAGTATTTT
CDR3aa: CASSAVSLAPDTQYF

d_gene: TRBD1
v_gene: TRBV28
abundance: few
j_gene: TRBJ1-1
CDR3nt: TGTGCCAGCAGACCTATATACCGGACAGGGTGGTCTGAAGCTTTCTTT
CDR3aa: CASRPIYRTGWSEAFF

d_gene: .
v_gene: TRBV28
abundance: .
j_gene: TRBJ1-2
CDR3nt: TGTGCCAGCAGTTTAACCAGCTATGGCTACACCTTC
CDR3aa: CASSLTSYGYTF

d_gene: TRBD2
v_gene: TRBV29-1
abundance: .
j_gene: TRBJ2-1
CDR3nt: TGCAGCGTTGAAGAAGCACTAGCGTTCTACAATGAGCAGTTCTTC
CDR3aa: CSVEEALAFYNEQFF

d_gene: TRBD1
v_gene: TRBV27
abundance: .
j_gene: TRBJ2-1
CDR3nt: TGTGCCAGCAGTTTATTGGGGACAGGGGTGGCCTACAATGAGCAGTTCTTC
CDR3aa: CASSLLGTGVAYNEQFF

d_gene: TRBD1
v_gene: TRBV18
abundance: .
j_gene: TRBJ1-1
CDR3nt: TGTGCCAGCTCACCGTCTTGGGACAGAACAGAAGCTTTCTTT
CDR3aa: CASSPSWDRTEAFF

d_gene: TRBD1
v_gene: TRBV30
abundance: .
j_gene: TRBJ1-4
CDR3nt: TGTGCCTGGAGTCCCCGGGACAGGGCCTTAGCAACTAATGAAAAACTGTTTTTT
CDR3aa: CAWSPRDRALATNEKLFF

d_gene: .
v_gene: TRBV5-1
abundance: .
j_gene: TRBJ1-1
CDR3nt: TGCGCCAGCACCCTCCGGGGGGGTTCATCCCCTGAAGCTTTCTTT
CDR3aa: CASTLRGGSSPEAFF

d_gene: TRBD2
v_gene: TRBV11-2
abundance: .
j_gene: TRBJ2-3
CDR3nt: TGTGCCAGCAGCTTATCCCTAGCGGGGGGCTTAGATACGCAGTATTTT
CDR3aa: CASSLSLAGGLDTQYF

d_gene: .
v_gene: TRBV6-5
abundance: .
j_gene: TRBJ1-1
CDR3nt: TGTGCCAGCAGACAGGGTCTCGTGAACACTGAAGCTTTCTTT
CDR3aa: CASRQGLVNTEAFF

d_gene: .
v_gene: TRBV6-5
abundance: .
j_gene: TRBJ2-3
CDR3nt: TGTGCCAGCAAGGGGGTCCGCGATACGCAGTATTTT
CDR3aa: CASKGVRDTQYF

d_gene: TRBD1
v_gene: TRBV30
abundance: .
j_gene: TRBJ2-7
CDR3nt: TGTGCCTGGAGTATCGGGACAGGGGGATTCTACGAGCAGTACTTC
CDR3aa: CAWSIGTGGFYEQYF

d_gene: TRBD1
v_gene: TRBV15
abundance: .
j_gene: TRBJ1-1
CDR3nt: TGTGCCACCAGCAGAGGACAGGGTGGCACTGAAGCTTTCTTT
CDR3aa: CATSRGQGGTEAFF

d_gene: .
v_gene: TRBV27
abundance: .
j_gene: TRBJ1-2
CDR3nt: TGTGCCAGCGGGGGTGGGAGGAGGGGTTCGGCCTATGGCTACACCTTC
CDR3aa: CASGGGRRGSAYGYTF

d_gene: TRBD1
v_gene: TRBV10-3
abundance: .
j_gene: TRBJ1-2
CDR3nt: TGTGCCATCAGTGAGGAGGGACAGGGGGCGAGTGGCTACACCTTC
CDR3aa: CAISEEGQGASGYTF

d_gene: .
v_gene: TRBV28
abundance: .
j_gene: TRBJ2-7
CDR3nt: TGTGCCAGCAGTCCCCCCCAGCAGGGTTCCGAGCAGTACTTC
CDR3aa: CASSPPQQGSEQYF

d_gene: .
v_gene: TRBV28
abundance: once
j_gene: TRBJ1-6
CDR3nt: TGTGCCAGCAGTTTTGGGGCAGTTGTTAATTCACCCCTCCACTTT
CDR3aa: CASSFGAVVNSPLHF

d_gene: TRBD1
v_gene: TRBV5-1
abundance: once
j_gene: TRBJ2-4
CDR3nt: TGCGCCAGCGCTGAAGGGGGCAGGGACATTCAGTACTTC
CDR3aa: CASAEGGRDIQYF

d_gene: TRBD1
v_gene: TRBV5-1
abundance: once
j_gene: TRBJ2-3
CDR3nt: TGCGCCAGCAGTTCCGGGACAGGGAGCACAGATACGCAGTATTTT
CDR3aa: CASSSGTGSTDTQYF

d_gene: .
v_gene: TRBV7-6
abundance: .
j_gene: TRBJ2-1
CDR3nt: TGTGCCAGCAGCATAGGACGGAGCTCCTACAATGAGCAGTTCTTC
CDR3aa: CASSIGRSSYNEQFF

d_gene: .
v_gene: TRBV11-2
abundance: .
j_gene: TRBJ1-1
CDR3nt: TGTGCCAGCAGCTTATGGACCGGGGGAGGTGGTGAAGCTTTCTTT
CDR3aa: CASSLWTGGGGEAFF

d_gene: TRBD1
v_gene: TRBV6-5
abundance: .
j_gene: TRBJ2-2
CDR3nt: TGTGCCAGCAGGAAACAGGGGGCGGGCGGGGAGCTGTTTTTT
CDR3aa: CASRKQGAGGELFF

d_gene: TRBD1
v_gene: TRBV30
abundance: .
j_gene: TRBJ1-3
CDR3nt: TGTGCCTCGAGACAGGGGCCTGGAAACACCATATATTTT
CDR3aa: CASRQGPGNTIYF

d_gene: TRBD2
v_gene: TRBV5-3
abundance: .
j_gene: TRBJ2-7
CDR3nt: TGTGCCAGAAGCGGGGCTACTAGCGGTTACTACGAGCAGTACTTC
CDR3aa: CARSGATSGYYEQYF

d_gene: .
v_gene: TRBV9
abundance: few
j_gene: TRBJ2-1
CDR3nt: TGTGCCAGCAGCGTAGGTAGGGGGATGGCCCAATCTGAGCAGTTCTTC
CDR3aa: CASSVGRGMAQSEQFF

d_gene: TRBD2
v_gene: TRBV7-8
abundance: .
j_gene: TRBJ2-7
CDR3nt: TGTGCCAGCAGCTTAGACTTTGGCGGGAGTAGCTCCTACGAGCAGTACTTC
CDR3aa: CASSLDFGGSSSYEQYF

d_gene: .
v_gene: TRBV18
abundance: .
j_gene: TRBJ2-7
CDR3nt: TGTGCCAGCTCACCAGTAACCTACGAGCAGTACTTC
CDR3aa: CASSPVTYEQYF